This T cell receptor (beta chain) was sequenced during a study of control samples from healthy donors and cancer patients. The V end was cut by 1 base, the J end by 5 bases, with 12 bases between. CDR3 length equals 14 residues. The V gene's germline CDR1 is SGHRS and CDR2 YFSETQ. Here immunoSEQ multiplex PCR was the method, and the copy in TCRdb shows in-frame clones only, minus some. The sample lists some 200,000 clones; 85% to 95% were seen once. Sequencing used blood. The V call is TRBV5-1, the J call TRBJ2-5; D uncertain. The receptor was derived from a man in his forties or fifties in good health. Written as DNA, the CDR3 is TGCGCCAGCAGCTTGAATAGGGATTACGAGACCCAGTACTTC. This translates into CASSLNRDYETQYF. Drawing the rest from reference TRBV5-1 and TRBJ2-5, the complete variable domain is KAGVTQTPRYLIKTRGQQVTLSCSPISGHRSVSWYQQTPGQGLQFLFEYFSETQRNKGNFPGRFSGRQFSNSRSEMNVSTLELGDSALYLCASSLNRDYETQYFGPGTRLLVL.